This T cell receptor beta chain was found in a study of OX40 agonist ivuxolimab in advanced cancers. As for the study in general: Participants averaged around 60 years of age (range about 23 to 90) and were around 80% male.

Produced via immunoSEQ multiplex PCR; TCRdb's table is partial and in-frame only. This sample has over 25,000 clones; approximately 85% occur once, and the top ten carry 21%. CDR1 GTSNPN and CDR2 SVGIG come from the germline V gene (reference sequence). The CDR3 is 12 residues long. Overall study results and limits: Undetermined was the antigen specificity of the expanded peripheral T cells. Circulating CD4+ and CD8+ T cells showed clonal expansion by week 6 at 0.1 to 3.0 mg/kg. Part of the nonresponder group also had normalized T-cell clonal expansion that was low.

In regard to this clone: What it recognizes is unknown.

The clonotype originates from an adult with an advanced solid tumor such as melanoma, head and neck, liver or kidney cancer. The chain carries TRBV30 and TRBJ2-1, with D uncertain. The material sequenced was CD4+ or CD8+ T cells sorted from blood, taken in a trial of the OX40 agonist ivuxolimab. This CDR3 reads CALEWKGTEQFF. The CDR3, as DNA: TGTGCTCTGGAGTGGAAAGGAACAGAGCAGTTCTTC. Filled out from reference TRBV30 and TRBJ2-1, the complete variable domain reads SQTIHQWPATLVQPVGSPLSLECTVEGTSNPNLYWYRQAAGRGLQLLFYSVGIGQISSEVPQNLSASRPQDRQFILSSKKLLLSDSGFYLCALEWKGTEQFFGPGTRLTVL.